This TCR beta chain was retrieved from a study of T cells in Graves' hyperthyroidism and ophthalmopathy. As to this clonotype: What it recognizes is unknown.

Overall study results and limits: Ophthalmopathy and stable hyperthyroidism were separated by a 13 V-J model.

Amplification of TCR beta CDR3 regions was performed using RNA transcripts as template. The study used the HTBI primer set for a first-round RT-PCR of the TCR CDR3. Using its own MiXCR run on the multiplex PCR reads, TCRdb lists one record per CDR3 protein. The repertoire includes roughly 500,000 distinct CDR3 sequences, 40% to 50% of them detected once, and about 40% sits in the top ten. Trimming stripped 0 bases from V and 6 bases from J, with 18 bases between. The CDR3 spans 16 residues. Germline lookup yields CDR1 SGHAT and CDR2 FQNNGV. This TCR was sampled from an adult woman with Graves' disease, either hyperthyroidism or ophthalmopathy (not recorded which). The chain has TRBV11-2 and TRBJ2-7; a possible D gene is TRBD1 (7 bases). Sequenced material: peripheral blood or thyroid tissue (not recorded which). CDR3 region: CASSLEGGAGGSEQYF. The CDR3 DNA is TGTGCCAGCAGCTTAGAAGGGGGCGCAGGGGGGTCCGAGCAGTACTTC.